The T cell receptor beta chain under discussion was sequenced for a study of cytomegalovirus exposure and HLA in healthy donors. General study points: What a later analysis reportedly showed was that an Asian-associated ancestry cluster had fewer N-insertions than the roughly 720-donor mean. 150 to 200 TCR beta chains were listed as cytomegalovirus-associated.

The CDR3 spans 13 residues. Germline-derived CDR1 and CDR2 are LNHDA and SQIVND (reference sequence). With respect to this clone: Its antigen is not identified.

PCR amplification relied on 60 Vbeta primers (plus 13 Jbeta primers). Clones were read by immunoSEQ multiplex PCR, and TCRdb kept only the in-frame ones, dropping some. The sample yields some 56,000 clones, roughly 80% seen once. Sequencing used PBMCs. This sequence was found in a woman aged 40 to 50 in good health and CMV-seronegative. The V call is TRBV19, the J call TRBJ2-5, with a possible D match to TRBD1 (5 bases). The J call is uncertain, as TRBJ2-7 better fits the DNA end. As DNA, the CDR3 is TGTGCCAGTAGTATAGCTGACAGCTACGAGCAGTACTTC. Translated: CASSIADSYEQYF.